This note documents a single T cell receptor beta chain sequence. The target antigen is unknown. The treatment is: oral pan-JAK inhibitor, 5-10 mg twice daily. CDR3 length equals 15 residues. V was clipped by 0 bases and J by 4 bases; unmatched bases: 3. CDR1 is SGHRS and CDR2 is YFSETQ in the germline V gene. This sample is part of a study of CD8+ T cells in alopecia areata. Study background: Those treated were given oral tofacitinib at 5 to 10 mg twice daily. Notes on the study in general: Clonality exceeded that of normal scalp in lesional scalp, most notably in alopecia totalis/universalis. Uncertain still, given a single nonresponder, is whether baseline CD8+ expansion links to response. Both scalp clonality and the expanded CD8+ clones among the top 100 showed a significant decrease with tofacitinib.

RNA extraction was followed by reverse transcription into cDNA, which acted as the sequencing template. The protocol was immunoSEQ multiplex PCR, while the TCRdb copy is restricted to in-frame clones and leaves out a portion. The table lists 90,000 to 150,000 clones, about 50% of them singletons. The chain carries TRBV5-1 and TRBJ2-4; 8 bases align to TRBD2. Sequencing used CD4+ T cells sorted from blood, obtained at week 4, from a patient treated with tofacitinib. The TCR was taken from a human donor with alopecia areata. CDR3 protein: CASSLVAGGKNIQYF. The CDR3 nucleotides are TGCGCCAGCAGCTTGGTCGCGGGGGGAAAAAACATTCAGTACTTC. Complete variable domain (other parts from reference TRBV5-1 and TRBJ2-4): KAGVTQTPRYLIKTRGQQVTLSCSPISGHRSVSWYQQTPGQGLQFLFEYFSETQRNKGNFPGRFSGRQFSNSRSEMNVSTLELGDSALYLCASSLVAGGKNIQYFGAGTRLSVL.